This TCR beta chain came from a study of T cells in Graves' hyperthyroidism and ophthalmopathy. TCR beta CDR3 region amplification was performed from RNA transcripts. A set of HTBI primers served as the primers for a first-round RT-PCR of the TCR CDR3. Via MiXCR, TCRdb re-called the multiplex PCR reads, giving one row per CDR3 protein. The sample consists of 350,000 to 400,000 distinct CDR3 sequences, roughly 18% of them appearing once. The CDR3 covers 16 residues. CDR1 and CDR2 (germline): MNHEY, SMNVEV (reference sequence). V was clipped by 1 base and J by 5 bases; unmatched bases: 10. General observations from the study: The authors' 13 V-J model separated ophthalmopathy from stable hyperthyroidism.

This clonotype has a count of ten or more. The antigen is not known. The specimen was blood. V usage is TRBV27 and J usage is TRBJ2-5, with 7 bases fitting TRBD2. This sequence originates from a man in his late teens or twenties with Graves' ophthalmopathy. CDR3 amino acids: CASSLYGAGSEETQYF. CDR3 DNA: TGTGCCAGCAGTTTATATGGAGCGGGGAGTGAGGAGACCCAGTACTTC.